This note documents a single T cell receptor beta chain sequence. Trimming cost V 0 bases and J 7 bases; bases outside gene matches: 4. Per germline, CDR1 LNHDA and CDR2 SQIVND (reference sequence). This CDR3 contains 15 residues. The source of the sample is a study of regulatory dendritic cells for organ transplantation. Produced via immunoSEQ multiplex PCR; TCRdb's table is partial and in-frame only. The table includes 26,000 or so clones, around 84% detected once. Input material: naive CD4+ T cells from blood. Subset denoted: CD45RA+ naive T cells. This rearrangement joins TRBV19 to TRBJ2-1, with TRBD2 matching 9 bases. This receptor was obtained from a human donor in good health. The CDR3 DNA is TGTGCCAGTAGTATAGAGGGGGCGGGGGGGAATGAGCAGTTCTTC. Protein product: CASSIEGAGGNEQFF.